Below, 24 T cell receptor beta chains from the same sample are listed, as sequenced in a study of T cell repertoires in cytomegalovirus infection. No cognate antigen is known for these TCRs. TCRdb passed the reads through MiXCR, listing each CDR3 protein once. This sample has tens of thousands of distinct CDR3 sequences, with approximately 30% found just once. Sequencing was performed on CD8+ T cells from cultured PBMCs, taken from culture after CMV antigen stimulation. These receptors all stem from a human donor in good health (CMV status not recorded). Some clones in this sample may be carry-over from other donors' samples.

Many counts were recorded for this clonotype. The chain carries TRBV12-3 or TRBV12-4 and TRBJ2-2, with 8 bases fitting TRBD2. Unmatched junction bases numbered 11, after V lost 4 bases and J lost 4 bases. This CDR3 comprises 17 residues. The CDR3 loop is CASSSPGRGGFTGELFF. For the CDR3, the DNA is TGTGCCAGCAGTTCTCCCGGGAGGGGGGGCTTCACCGGGGAGCTGTTTTTT.

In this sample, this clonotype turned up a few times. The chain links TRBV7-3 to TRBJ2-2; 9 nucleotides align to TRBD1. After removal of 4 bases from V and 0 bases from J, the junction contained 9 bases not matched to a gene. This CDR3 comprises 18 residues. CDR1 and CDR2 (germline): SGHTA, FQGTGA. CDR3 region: CASSSTGGGATNTGELFF. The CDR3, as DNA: TGTGCCAGCAGCTCGACAGGGGGGGGGGCCACGAACACCGGGGAGCTGTTTTTT.

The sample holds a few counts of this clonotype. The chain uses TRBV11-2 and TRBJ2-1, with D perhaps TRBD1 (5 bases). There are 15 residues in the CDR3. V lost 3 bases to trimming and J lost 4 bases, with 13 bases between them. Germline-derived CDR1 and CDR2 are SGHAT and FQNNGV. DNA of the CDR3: TGTGCCAGCAGCTTTTTGGCCAGGGAATACAATGAGCAGTTCTTC. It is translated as CASSFLAREYNEQFF.

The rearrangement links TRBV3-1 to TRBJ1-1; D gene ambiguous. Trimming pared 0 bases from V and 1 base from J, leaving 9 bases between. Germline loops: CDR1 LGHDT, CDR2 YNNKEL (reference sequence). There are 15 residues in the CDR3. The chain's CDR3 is CASSQEIRGNTEAFF. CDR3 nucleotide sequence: TGTGCCAGCAGCCAAGAAATCAGAGGGAACACTGAAGCTTTCTTT.

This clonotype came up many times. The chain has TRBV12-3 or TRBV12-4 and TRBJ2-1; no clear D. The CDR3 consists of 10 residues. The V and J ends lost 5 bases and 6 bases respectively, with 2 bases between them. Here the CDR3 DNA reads TGTGCCAGCAGTCTCAATGAGCAGTTCTTC. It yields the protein CASSLNEQFF.

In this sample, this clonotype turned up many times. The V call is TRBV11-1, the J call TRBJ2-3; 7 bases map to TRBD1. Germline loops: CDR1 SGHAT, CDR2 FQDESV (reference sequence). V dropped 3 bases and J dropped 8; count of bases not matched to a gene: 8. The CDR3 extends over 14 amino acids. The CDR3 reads CASSFSTGKGTQYF. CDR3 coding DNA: TGTGCCAGCAGCTTCTCGACAGGGAAGGGTACGCAGTATTTT.

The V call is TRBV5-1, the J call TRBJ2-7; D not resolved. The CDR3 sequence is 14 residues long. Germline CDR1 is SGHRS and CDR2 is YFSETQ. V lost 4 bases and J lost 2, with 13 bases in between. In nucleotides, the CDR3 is TGCGCCAGCAGCGGGGTAGCCGATACCTACGAGCAGTACTTC. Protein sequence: CASSGVADTYEQYF.

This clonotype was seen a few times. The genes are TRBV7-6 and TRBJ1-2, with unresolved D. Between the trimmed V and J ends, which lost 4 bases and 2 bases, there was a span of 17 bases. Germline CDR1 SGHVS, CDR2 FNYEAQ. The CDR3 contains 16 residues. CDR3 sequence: CASSSFAGRLNYGYTF. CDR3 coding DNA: TGTGCCAGCAGCTCATTCGCCGGGAGACTGAACTATGGCTACACCTTC.

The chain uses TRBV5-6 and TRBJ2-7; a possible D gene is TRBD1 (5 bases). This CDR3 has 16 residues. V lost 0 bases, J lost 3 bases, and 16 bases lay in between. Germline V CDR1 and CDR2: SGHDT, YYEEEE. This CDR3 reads CASSLGVGAAYYEQYF. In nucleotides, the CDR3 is TGTGCCAGCAGCTTGGGGGTAGGGGCCGCGTACTACGAGCAGTACTTC.

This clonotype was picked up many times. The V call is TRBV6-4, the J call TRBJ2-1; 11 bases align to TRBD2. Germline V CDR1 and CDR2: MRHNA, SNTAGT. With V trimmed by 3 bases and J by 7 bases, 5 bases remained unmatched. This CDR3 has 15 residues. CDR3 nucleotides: TGTGCCAGCAGTGAAGGGACTAGCGGCCAGAATGAGCAGTTCTTC. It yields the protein CASSEGTSGQNEQFF.

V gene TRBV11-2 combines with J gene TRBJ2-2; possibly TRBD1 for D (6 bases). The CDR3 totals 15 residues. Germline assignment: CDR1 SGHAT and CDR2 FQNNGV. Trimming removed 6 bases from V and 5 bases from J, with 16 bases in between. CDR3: CASSWEQGKTGELFF. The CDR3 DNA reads TGTGCCAGCAGTTGGGAGCAGGGGAAGACCGGGGAGCTGTTTTTT.

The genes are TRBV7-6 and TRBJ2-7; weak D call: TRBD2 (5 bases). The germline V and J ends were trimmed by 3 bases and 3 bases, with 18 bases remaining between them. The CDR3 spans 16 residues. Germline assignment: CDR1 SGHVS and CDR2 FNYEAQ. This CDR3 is CASSLSGPGSGYEQYF. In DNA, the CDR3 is TGTGCCAGCAGCTTGTCCGGGCCGGGGTCCGGCTACGAGCAGTACTTC. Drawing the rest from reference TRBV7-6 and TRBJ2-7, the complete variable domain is GAGVSQSPRYKVTKRGQDVALRCDPISGHVSLYWYRQALGQGPEFLTYFNYEAQQDKSGLPNDRFSAERPEGSISTLTIQRTEQRDSAMYRCASSLSGPGSGYEQYFGPGTRLTVT.

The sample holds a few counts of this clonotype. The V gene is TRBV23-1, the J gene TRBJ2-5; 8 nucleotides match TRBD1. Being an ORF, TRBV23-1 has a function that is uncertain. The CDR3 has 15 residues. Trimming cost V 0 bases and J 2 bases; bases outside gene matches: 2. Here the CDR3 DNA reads TGCGCCAGCAGTCAATCGGGGGACAGGCAAGAGACCCAGTACTTC. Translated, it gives CASSQSGDRQETQYF.

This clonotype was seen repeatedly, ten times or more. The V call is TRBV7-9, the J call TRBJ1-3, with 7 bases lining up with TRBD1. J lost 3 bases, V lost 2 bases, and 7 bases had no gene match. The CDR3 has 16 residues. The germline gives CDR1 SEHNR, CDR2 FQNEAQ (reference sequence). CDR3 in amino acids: CASSLMTGSFGNTIYF. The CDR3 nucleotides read TGTGCCAGCAGCTTAATGACAGGGTCGTTTGGAAACACCATATATTTT.

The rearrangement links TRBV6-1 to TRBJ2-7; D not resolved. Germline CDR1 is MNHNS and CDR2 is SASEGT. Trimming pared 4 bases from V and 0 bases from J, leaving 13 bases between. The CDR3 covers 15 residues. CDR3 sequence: CASSGWESLSYEQYF. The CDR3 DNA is TGTGCCAGCAGTGGGTGGGAATCCCTCTCCTACGAGCAGTACTTC.

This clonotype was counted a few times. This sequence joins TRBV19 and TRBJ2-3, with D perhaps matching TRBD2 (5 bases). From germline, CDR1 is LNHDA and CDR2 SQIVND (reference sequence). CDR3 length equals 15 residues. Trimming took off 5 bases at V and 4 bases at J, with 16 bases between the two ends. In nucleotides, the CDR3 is TGTGCCAGTAGTGAACCGGGGAATTGGGCAGATACGCAGTATTTT. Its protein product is CASSEPGNWADTQYF.

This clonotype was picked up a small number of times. This CDR3 is CSARDPGDQGVIMNTEAFF. In DNA, the CDR3 is TGCAGTGCTAGAGATCCAGGGGACCAGGGGGTGATTATGAACACTGAAGCTTTCTTT. V and J are TRBV20-1 and TRBJ1-1, with 7 nucleotides matching TRBD1. This CDR3 region has 19 residues. Germline V gene data show CDR1 as DFQATT and CDR2 as SNEGSKA (reference sequence). V was clipped by 0 bases and J by 0 bases; unmatched bases: 16.

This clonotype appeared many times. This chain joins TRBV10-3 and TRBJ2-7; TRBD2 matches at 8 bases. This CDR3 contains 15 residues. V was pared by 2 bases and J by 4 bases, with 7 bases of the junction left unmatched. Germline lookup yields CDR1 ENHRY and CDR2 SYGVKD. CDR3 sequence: CAISERGGGRYEQYF. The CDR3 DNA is TGTGCCATCAGTGAGAGGGGCGGGGGGAGGTACGAGCAGTACTTC.

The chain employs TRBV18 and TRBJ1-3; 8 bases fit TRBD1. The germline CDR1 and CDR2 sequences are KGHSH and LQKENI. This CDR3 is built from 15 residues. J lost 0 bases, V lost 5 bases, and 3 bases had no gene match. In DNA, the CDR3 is TGTGCCAGCTCAGCGGACAGGGCCTCTGGAAACACCATATATTTT. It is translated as CASSADRASGNTIYF.

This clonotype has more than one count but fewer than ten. CDR3 in amino acids: CASSHYTQGVDGYTF. Here the CDR3 DNA reads TGCGCCAGCAGCCACTACACACAGGGGGTGGATGGCTACACCTTC. The chain employs TRBV4-3 and TRBJ1-2, with 8 bases fitting TRBD1. CDR1 is LGHNA and CDR2 is YSLEER in the germline V gene. The CDR3 is made up of 15 amino acids. V dropped 3 bases and J dropped 6; count of bases not matched to a gene: 9.

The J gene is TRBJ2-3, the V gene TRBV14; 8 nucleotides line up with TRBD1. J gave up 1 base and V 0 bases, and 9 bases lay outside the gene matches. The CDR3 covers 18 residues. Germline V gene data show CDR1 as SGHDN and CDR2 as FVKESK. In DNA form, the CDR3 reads TGTGCCAGCAGCCAAGACCGCTTGACAGGGGATGGCACAGATACGCAGTATTTT. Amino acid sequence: CASSQDRLTGDGTDTQYF. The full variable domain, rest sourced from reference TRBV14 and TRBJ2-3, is EAGVTQFPSHSVIEKGQTVTLRCDPISGHDNLYWYRRVMGKEIKFLLHFVKESKQDESGMPNNRFLAERTGGTYSTLKVQPAELEDSGVYFCASSQDRLTGDGTDTQYFGPGTRLTVL.

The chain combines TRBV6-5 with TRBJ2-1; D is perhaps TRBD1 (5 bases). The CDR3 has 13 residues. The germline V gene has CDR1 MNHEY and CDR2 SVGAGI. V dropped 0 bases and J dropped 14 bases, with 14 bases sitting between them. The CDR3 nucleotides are TGTGCCAGCAGTTACTCGACAGCGCAACGGGAGTTCTTC. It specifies CASSYSTAQREFF.

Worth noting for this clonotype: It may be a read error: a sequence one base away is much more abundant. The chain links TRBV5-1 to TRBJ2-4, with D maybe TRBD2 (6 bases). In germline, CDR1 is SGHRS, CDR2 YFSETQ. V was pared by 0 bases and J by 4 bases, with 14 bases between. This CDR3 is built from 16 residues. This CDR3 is CASSLDPGERKNIQYF. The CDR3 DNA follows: TGCGCCAGCAGCTTGGACCCGGGGGAAAGGAAAAACATTCAGTACTTC.

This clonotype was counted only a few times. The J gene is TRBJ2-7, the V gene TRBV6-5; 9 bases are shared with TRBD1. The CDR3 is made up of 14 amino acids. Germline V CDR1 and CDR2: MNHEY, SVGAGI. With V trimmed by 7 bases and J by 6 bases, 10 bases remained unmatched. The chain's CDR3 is CASKVDRGEVEQYF. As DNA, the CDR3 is TGTGCCAGCAAGGTAGACAGGGGGGAAGTCGAGCAGTACTTC.